What follows are 21 T cell receptor beta chains derived from one specimen sequenced in a study of control samples from healthy donors and cancer patients. Profiling relied on immunoSEQ multiplex PCR, and the TCRdb table lists in-frame clones only, not all of them. This sample has roughly 130,000 clones, with approximately 92% found just once. The sequencing input was blood. The source is a man aged 18 to 30 in good health.

The chain couples TRBV27 to TRBJ2-1; 7 nucleotides match TRBD2. Germline V gene data show CDR1 as MNHEY and CDR2 as SMNVEV (reference sequence). The CDR3 has 14 amino acids. The junction had 4 bases not matched to a gene; V was cut back by 2 bases and J by 6 bases. CDR3 coding DNA: TGTGCCAGCAGTTTACTCTCTAGCGGCAATGAGCAGTTCTTC. Its translation: CASSLLSSGNEQFF.

The chain links TRBV6-1 to TRBJ2-2; no clear D gene. The CDR3 runs 15 residues. Germline CDR1 reads MNHNS; CDR2 reads SASEGT. The V and J ends lost 1 base and 4 bases respectively, with 10 bases between them. CDR3 in amino acids: CASSEGYVSTGELFF. CDR3 DNA: TGTGCCAGCAGTGAAGGGTATGTGAGCACCGGGGAGCTGTTTTTT.

V gene TRBV13 combines with J gene TRBJ2-1; 8 nucleotides agree with TRBD2. Trimming cost V 0 bases and J 5 bases; bases outside gene matches: 6. CDR3 length: 16 amino acids. Germline V CDR1 and CDR2: PRHDT, FYEKMQ (reference sequence). The CDR3 loop is CASSLGPTSGNNEQFF. The DNA of the CDR3 is TGTGCCAGCAGCTTAGGCCCAACTAGCGGCAACAATGAGCAGTTCTTC.

The chain joins TRBV18 to TRBJ1-3, with 9 positions matching TRBD1. V lost 3 bases, J lost 4 bases, and 7 bases stayed unmatched. This CDR3 has 16 amino acids. From germline, CDR1 is KGHSH and CDR2 LQKENI. This chain's CDR3 is CASSPAGQGGGNTIYF. The DNA of the CDR3 is TGTGCCAGCTCACCGGCGGGACAGGGCGGCGGAAACACCATATATTTT. The whole variable domain, filled in from reference TRBV18 and TRBJ1-3, reads NAGVMQNPRHLVRRRGQEARLRCSPMKGHSHVYWYRQLPEEGLKFMVYLQKENIIDESGMPKERFSAEFPKEGPSILRIQQVVRGDSAAYFCASSPAGQGGGNTIYFGEGSWLTVV.

This rearrangement joins TRBV11-3 to TRBJ1-1, with TRBD1 matching over 12 bases. CDR1 is SGHNT and CDR2 is YENEEA in the germline V gene. J lost 6 bases, V lost 8 bases, and 4 bases had no gene match. This CDR3 region has 13 residues. The DNA for the CDR3 is TGTGCCAGCGCGGGACAGGGGGCCTCTGAAGCTTTCTTT. Translated, it gives CASAGQGASEAFF. Complete variable domain (other parts from reference TRBV11-3 and TRBJ1-1): EAGVVQSPRYKIIEKKQPVAFWCNPISGHNTLYWYLQNLGQGPELLIRYENEEAVDDSQLPKDRFSAERLKGVDSTLKIQPAELGDSAVYLCASAGQGASEAFFGQGTRLTVV.

The chain combines TRBV12-3 or TRBV12-4 with TRBJ2-1; 11 nucleotides align to TRBD1. After removal of 6 bases from V and 9 bases from J, the junction contained 1 base not matched to a gene. This CDR3 comprises 12 residues. DNA for the CDR3: TGTGCCAGCAGGGACAGGGGGCCTGAGCAGTTCTTC. Residues: CASRDRGPEQFF.

The V call is TRBV15, the J call TRBJ1-4, with D possibly TRBD1 on 5 matching bases. The CDR3 spans 13 residues. CDR1 and CDR2 from the germline V gene are LNHNV and YYDKDF (reference sequence). V gave up 4 bases and J gave up 7 bases, with 10 bases separating them. For the CDR3, the DNA is TGTGCCACCAGCACGTATCAGGGTGAAAAACTGTTTTTT. The encoded protein is CATSTYQGEKLFF.

The chain has TRBV5-8 and TRBJ1-2, with D possibly matching TRBD1 (5 bases). The CDR3 has 14 residues. CDR1 is SGHTS and CDR2 is YDEGEE in the germline V gene. V lost 6 bases and J lost 1, with 13 bases in between. This CDR3 is CASNWGSHNYGYTF. CDR3 DNA: TGTGCCAGCAACTGGGGCAGCCATAACTATGGCTACACCTTC.

The chain combines TRBV4-3 with TRBJ2-1; D not resolved. Trimming removed 1 base at V and 4 bases at J, with 2 bases between. In germline, CDR1 is LGHNA, CDR2 YSLEER. The CDR3 is 12 amino acids. The CDR3 spells CASSQGYNEQFF. The CDR3 coding sequence is TGCGCCAGCAGCCAAGGGTACAATGAGCAGTTCTTC.

This chain joins TRBV6-2 or TRBV6-3 and TRBJ2-3; 7 positions agree with TRBD1. The germline CDR1 and CDR2 sequences are MNHEY and SVGEGT. This CDR3 contains 14 residues. With 6 bases clipped from V and 4 bases from J, the junction kept 7 bases outside the gene matches. The CDR3 DNA is TGTGCCAGCAGCCGACAGGGTCTTGCAGATACGCAGTATTTT. This encodes CASSRQGLADTQYF.

The chain links TRBV5-4 to TRBJ1-1; D remains ambiguous. This CDR3 is 13 amino acids long. Trimming took off 6 bases at V and 7 bases at J, with 16 bases between the two ends. Germline V gene lookup returns CDR1 SGHNT and CDR2 YYREEE (reference sequence). This CDR3 is CASTPTYGDEAFF. In DNA form, the CDR3 reads TGTGCCAGCACCCCGACGTACGGGGATGAAGCTTTCTTT.

The chain is built from TRBV4-1 and TRBJ2-3, with D possibly matching TRBD2 (5 bases). The germline V gene encodes CDR1 MGHRA and CDR2 YSYEKL. The V end lost 2 bases, the J end lost 2 bases, and 14 bases lay between the germline ends. The CDR3 runs 16 residues. CDR3 coding DNA: TGCGCCAGCAGCCAAATTATAACTAGAAACACAGATACGCAGTATTTT. Translating gives CASSQIITRNTDTQYF.

V and J are TRBV6-6 and TRBJ2-7; D is unresolved. CDR3 length: 13 amino acids. Germline V lookup: CDR1 MNHNY, CDR2 SVGAGI (reference sequence). V was cut by 4 bases and J by 3 bases, with 10 bases left in between. CDR3 in amino acids: CASSSSDGYEQYV. CDR3 DNA: TGTGCCAGCAGTTCCTCCGACGGCTACGAGCAGTACGTC.

The chain uses TRBV5-1 and TRBJ2-1, with 10 nucleotides matching TRBD1. With V trimmed by 4 bases and J by 7 bases, 11 bases remained unmatched. Germline CDR1 is SGHRS and CDR2 is YFSETQ. The CDR3 totals 16 residues. DNA for the CDR3: TGCGCCAGCAGCGACGACAGGGGGCTTTTTAGTAATGAGCAGTTCTTC. Translating it yields CASSDDRGLFSNEQFF.

The sample holds a few counts of this clone. The chain links TRBV7-9 to TRBJ1-4; D gene ambiguous. V was shortened by 4 bases and J by 2 bases, with 8 bases between the two germline ends. Germline loops: CDR1 SEHNR, CDR2 FQNEAQ (reference sequence). The CDR3 is 14 residues long. The CDR3, as DNA: TGTGCCAGCAGCTCAGCGGCGACTAATGAAAAACTGTTTTTT. Translated: CASSSAATNEKLFF.

The chain carries TRBV15 and TRBJ2-5, with 7 bases identical to TRBD1. The CDR3 extends over 14 amino acids. From germline, CDR1 is LNHNV and CDR2 YYDKDF (reference sequence). J gave up 1 base and V 2 bases, and 1 base lay outside the gene matches. The CDR3 is CATSRKGAQETQYF. The CDR3 DNA reads TGTGCCACCAGCAGAAAGGGGGCCCAAGAGACCCAGTACTTC.

The chain's CDR3 is CASSLDRGVDLRNTIYF. The CDR3 nucleotides read TGTGCCAGCAGCTTGGACAGGGGCGTCGACCTGCGAAACACCATATATTTT. The V and J genes are TRBV7-9 and TRBJ1-3; 9 bases line up with TRBD1. The junction had 11 bases not matched to a gene; V was cut back by 3 bases and J by 5 bases. The CDR3 spans 17 residues. CDR1 SEHNR and CDR2 FQNEAQ come from the germline V gene (reference sequence).

This chain's CDR3 is CASSPGTVDTEAFF. For the CDR3, the DNA is TGTGCCAGCAGCCCAGGGACAGTTGACACTGAAGCTTTCTTT. The chain recombines TRBV7-9 with TRBJ1-1, with 7 bases aligning to TRBD1. Germline V gives CDR1 SEHNR, CDR2 FQNEAQ (reference sequence). V trimming: 5 bases; J trimming: 3 bases; junction bases outside the gene matches: 6. The CDR3 loop spans 14 amino acids.

The V call is TRBV19, the J call TRBJ1-5; 7 bases align to TRBD1. Germline loops: CDR1 LNHDA, CDR2 SQIVND (reference sequence). The ends lost 3 bases at V and 9 bases at J; junction bases unmatched: 5. The CDR3 is made up of 13 amino acids. CDR3 coding DNA: TGTGCCAGTAGTATCCAACAGGGGACGCCCCAGCATTTT. It encodes CASSIQQGTPQHF.

CDR3 loop: CASSAGGGSNQPQHF. For the CDR3, the DNA is TGTGCCAGCAGCGCGGGGGGCGGGAGCAATCAGCCCCAGCATTTT. The chain couples TRBV9 to TRBJ1-5, with D possibly being TRBD1 (6 bases). The V gene's germline CDR1 is SGDLS and CDR2 YYNGEE. The CDR3 has 15 residues. V was pared by 3 bases and J by 1 base, with 11 bases between.

This clone was observed a few times. The chain is built from TRBV4-1 and TRBJ1-5; D is unresolved. V lost 1 base and J lost 0, with 7 bases in between. CDR3 size: 15 residues. Germline V gene lookup returns CDR1 MGHRA and CDR2 YSYEKL. CDR3 nucleotides: TGCGCCAGCAGCCAAGGGCAGCTTAGCAATCAGCCCCAGCATTTT. Its protein product is CASSQGQLSNQPQHF.